Only one count was recorded for the clone carrying this T cell receptor beta chain. Its antigen remains unidentified. The CDR3 consists of 21 residues. This specimen belongs to a study of T cell responses to AZD1222 COVID-19 vaccine. Only in-frame clones appear in the TCRdb table, and some are missing; sequencing was by immunoSEQ multiplex PCR. Of over 100,000 clones in the sample, about 90% were seen once. Study-wide points: With dominance at 160-218 and 743-854, vaccine-associated CD4 TCRs spanned spike.

J is TRBJ2-2 and V is TRBV21-1; the DNA was not compared with TRBD2, the D call given in the table. TRBV21-1 is recorded as a pseudogene. The starting material was peripheral blood, obtained 28 days after the second AZD1222 dose. The receptor comes from an adult who received the AZD1222 COVID-19 vaccine. DNA of the CDR3: TGTGCCAGCAGCGAGCACTTCTATCACACGACTAGCGGGTATTCTAGCGGGGAGCTGTTTTTT. It specifies CASSEHFYHTTSGYSSGELFF.